This T cell receptor beta chain is drawn from a study of CD8+ T cells in alopecia areata. Study-level points and caveats: In scalp samples, resident alphabeta T cells of normal skin are also sequenced.

Extracted RNA was reverse transcribed into cDNA, the sequencing template. Some clones are missing from TCRdb's copy, which holds only in-frame ones; the method was immunoSEQ multiplex PCR. The sample includes about 200,000 clones, 50% to 60% of them seen just once. The CDR3 is 15 amino acids. The germline gives CDR1 LGHNA, CDR2 YSLEER. V shed 4 bases and J 3 bases; nucleotides not matched to a gene: 8. Of note for this clone: Its antigen remains unidentified.

This sample's treatment: oral pan-JAK inhibitor, 5-10 mg twice daily. The sequences come from CD4+ T cells sorted from blood, collected at week 4, from a patient treated with tofacitinib. The chain joins TRBV4-3 to TRBJ2-7; 8 bases fit TRBD2. The source of this sequence is a human donor with alopecia areata. CDR3 residues: CASSLSPGGGYEQYF. The CDR3, as DNA: TGCGCCAGCAGCCTTTCGCCGGGAGGGGGCTACGAGCAGTACTTC.